This TCR beta chain was sequenced during a study of shared clonotypes between healthy human individuals. This clone was found once. The antigen is unknown. Here immunoSEQ multiplex PCR was the method, and the copy in TCRdb shows in-frame clones only, minus some. The data contain over 2 million clones, 95% of them singletons. CDR3 length: 12 amino acids. The ends were cut back, 6 bases at V and 3 bases at J, with 9 bases in the middle. Germline CDR1 and CDR2: WSHSY and SAAADI. Study-wide points: Several donors shared approximately 5% of their naive CD4 clonotypes.

Sequenced input: naive CD4+ T cells sorted from blood. Subset meaning: CD45RA+ positively selected. The chain has TRBV10-2 and TRBJ2-7, with a weak D call TRBD1 (6 bases). This receptor was identified in a man between 18 and 29 years old in good health. Written as DNA, the CDR3 is TGCGCCAGCAGACAGGGCCACTACGAGCAGTACTTC. This encodes CASRQGHYEQYF.